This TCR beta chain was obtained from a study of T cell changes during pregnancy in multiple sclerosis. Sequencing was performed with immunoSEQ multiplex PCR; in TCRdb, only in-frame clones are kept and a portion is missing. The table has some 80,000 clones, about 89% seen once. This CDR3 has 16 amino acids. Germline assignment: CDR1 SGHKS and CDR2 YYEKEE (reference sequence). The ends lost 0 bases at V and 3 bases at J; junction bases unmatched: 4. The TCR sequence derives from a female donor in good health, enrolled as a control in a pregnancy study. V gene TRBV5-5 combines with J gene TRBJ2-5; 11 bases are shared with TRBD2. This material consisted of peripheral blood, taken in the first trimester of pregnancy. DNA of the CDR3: TGTGCCAGCAGCTTGGCGGCTAGCGGGGGGAAAGAGACCCAGTACTTC. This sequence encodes CASSLAASGGKETQYF.